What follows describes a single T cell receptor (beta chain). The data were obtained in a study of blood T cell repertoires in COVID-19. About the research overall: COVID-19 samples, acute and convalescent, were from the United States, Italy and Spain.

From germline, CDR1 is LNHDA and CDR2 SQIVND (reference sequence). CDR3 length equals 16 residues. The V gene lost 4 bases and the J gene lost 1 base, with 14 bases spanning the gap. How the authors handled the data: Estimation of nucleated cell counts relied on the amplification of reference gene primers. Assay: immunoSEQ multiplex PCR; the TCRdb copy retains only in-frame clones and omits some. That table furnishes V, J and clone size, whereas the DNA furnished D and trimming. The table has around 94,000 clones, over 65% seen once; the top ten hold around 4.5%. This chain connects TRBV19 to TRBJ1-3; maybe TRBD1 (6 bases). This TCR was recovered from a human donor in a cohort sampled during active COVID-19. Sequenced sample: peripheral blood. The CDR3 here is CASSRGTQGSGNTIYF. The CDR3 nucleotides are TGTGCCAGTAGTAGGGGAACACAGGGTTCTGGAAACACCATATATTTT.